This T cell receptor beta chain originates from a study of blood T cell repertoires in COVID-19. Study overall: There were acute and convalescent COVID-19 samples, and they came from the United States, Italy and Spain. PBMCs, B-cell-depleted T cells, or T cells were the source of the cDNA or gDNA that made up the material.

V lost 5 bases and J 3 bases, leaving 16 bases between the germline ends. Germline values: CDR1 LNHDA, CDR2 SQIVND (reference sequence). This CDR3 spans 15 amino acids. As handled by the study authors: The assay estimated nucleated cells by amplifying reference gene primers. Repertoires were generated with immunoSEQ multiplex PCR, while TCRdb's copy carries only in-frame clones and drops some. V and J calls and clone size follow that table, whereas D and trimming were derived from the DNA. This table holds tens of thousands of clones, under 90% found once. The sequencing input was peripheral blood. This rearrangement joins TRBV19 to TRBJ1-2, with D hard to call. The clonotype originates from a human donor in a cohort sampled during active COVID-19. The CDR3 DNA is TGTGCCAGTAGTCTACCCCTTCCAGGCGACTATGGCTACACCTTC. Translated: CASSLPLPGDYGYTF.